A single sample gave rise to the 17 T cell receptor beta chains below, sequenced in a study of T-cell reconstitution after alpha-beta-depleted transplantation in children. This sample's TCRbeta library carried unique molecular identifier barcodes. TCRdb fed the PCR reads into MiXCR, producing one record per CDR3 protein. The profile shows about 980,000 distinct CDR3 sequences, around 30% of them singletons. The source was PBMCs, mostly from graft donor cells, collected 360 days after TCRalphabeta/CD19-depleted stem cell transplant. Receptors were obtained from a boy in the first two years of life who had a stem cell transplant for SCID, so the T cells may come from the graft donor.

The chain employs TRBV5-1 and TRBJ2-1; no definite D call. This CDR3 contains 16 residues. The ends were cut back, 4 bases at V and 0 bases at J, with 14 bases in the middle. CDR1 and CDR2 from the germline V gene are SGHRS and YFSETQ. CDR3 nucleotides: TGCGCCAGCAGCCAGGAGCTTGGCCCCTCCTACAATGAGCAGTTCTTC. It specifies CASSQELGPSYNEQFF. The full variable domain, in which reference TRBV5-1 and TRBJ2-1 provide the parts outside the CDR3, is KAGVTQTPRYLIKTRGQQVTLSCSPISGHRSVSWYQQTPGQGLQFLFEYFSETQRNKGNFPGRFSGRQFSNSRSEMNVSTLELGDSALYLCASSQELGPSYNEQFFGPGTRLTVL.

This chain links TRBV6-2 or TRBV6-3 with TRBJ2-7; maybe TRBD1 (7 bases). CDR1 and CDR2 from the germline V gene are MNHEY and SVGEGT. There are 14 residues in the CDR3. The ends were cut back, 6 bases at V and 4 bases at J, with 16 bases in the middle. The DNA for the CDR3 is TGTGCCAGCAGCCAACAACAGGGGAGGTACGAGCAGTACTTC. It translates to CASSQQQGRYEQYF.

This clonotype was recorded a few times. This rearrangement joins TRBV20-1 to TRBJ2-7, with 8 bases aligning to TRBD1. V was clipped by 5 bases and J by 2 bases; unmatched bases: 2. The CDR3 is 12 amino acids. Germline assignment: CDR1 DFQATT and CDR2 SNEGSKA (reference sequence). The CDR3 loop reads CSAPRGPYEQYF. The CDR3 DNA reads TGCAGTGCTCCCAGGGGGCCCTACGAGCAGTACTTC.

In this sample, this clonotype turned up a few times. In DNA, the CDR3 is TGCAGTGCTAGAGATCTCCTCCGGGACAGGGACACTGAAGCTTTCTTT. Its protein is CSARDLLRDRDTEAFF. The rearrangement links TRBV20-1 to TRBJ1-1; 9 nucleotides agree with TRBD1. Per the germline V gene, CDR1 is DFQATT and CDR2 is SNEGSKA (reference sequence). The ends lost 0 bases at V and 3 bases at J; junction bases unmatched: 8. CDR3 length: 16 amino acids.

V usage is TRBV20-1 and J usage is TRBJ1-2; D is possibly TRBD1 (5 bases). Trimming pared 1 base from V and 8 bases from J, leaving 14 bases between. CDR3 length: 13 amino acids. The germline gives CDR1 DFQATT, CDR2 SNEGSKA (reference sequence). The CDR3 protein is CSARGQPANGYTF. As DNA, the CDR3 is TGCAGTGCTAGAGGACAGCCTGCCAACGGCTACACCTTC.

The CDR3: CASSFLHPDSDNEQFF. The CDR3, as DNA: TGTGCCAGCAGTTTCCTCCACCCTGACTCGGACAATGAGCAGTTCTTC. The chain links TRBV12-3 or TRBV12-4 to TRBJ2-1; D is unclear. The CDR3 covers 16 residues. Trimming removed 3 bases at V and 5 bases at J, with 17 bases between.

This clonotype was counted a few times. The V gene is TRBV6-1, the J gene TRBJ2-5; a weak D match, TRBD1 (6 bases). V shed 6 bases and J shed 5 bases, with 16 bases lying between them. Germline CDR1 MNHNS, CDR2 SASEGT. The CDR3 runs 14 residues. The chain's CDR3 is CASSPRVRGETQYF. The CDR3 region has the DNA TGTGCCAGCAGCCCCCGCGTGAGGGGGGAGACCCAGTACTTC.

The table lists this clonotype with a few counts. The chain uses TRBV5-1 and TRBJ1-1, with no clear D. The CDR3 spans 9 residues. V was cut by 7 bases and J by 11 bases, with 9 bases left in between. CDR1 is SGHRS, CDR2 YFSETQ, per germline. The CDR3 bases are TGCGCCAGCGCACAAGGGGCTTTCTTT. It yields the protein CASAQGAFF.

The V and J genes are TRBV20-1 and TRBJ2-5; 10 positions match TRBD1. The CDR3 is 14 amino acids. The V gene's germline CDR1 is DFQATT and CDR2 SNEGSKA (reference sequence). J lost 1 base, V lost 3 bases, and 2 bases had no gene match. DNA for the CDR3: TGCAGTGCTAGGGGACAGGGGTTCCAAGAGACCCAGTACTTC. Protein product: CSARGQGFQETQYF.

The table lists this clonotype with a few counts. V and J are TRBV5-6 and TRBJ1-1; D is unresolved. The V gene lost 5 bases and the J gene lost 1 base, with 9 bases spanning the gap. The CDR3 runs to 13 residues. Germline V CDR1 and CDR2: SGHDT, YYEEEE. CDR3 in amino acids: CASRFYRNTEAFF. DNA for the CDR3: TGTGCCAGCAGATTCTACAGGAACACTGAAGCTTTCTTT.

This clonotype was observed at least ten times. The chain couples TRBV12-3 or TRBV12-4 to TRBJ2-2, with D unclear. CDR3 length: 12 amino acids. The germline V and J ends were trimmed by 6 bases and 3 bases, with 5 bases remaining between them. This CDR3 reads CASSLYTGELFF. Written as DNA, the CDR3 is TGTGCCAGCAGCTTGTACACCGGGGAGCTGTTTTTT.

The CDR3 DNA is TGTGACAAGGGTGGTGAAAAACTGTTTTTT. This sequence encodes CDKGGEKLFF. The chain joins TRBV9 to TRBJ1-4; D call uncertain. Germline assignment: CDR1 SGDLS and CDR2 YYNGEE. This CDR3 spans 10 amino acids.

The chain couples TRBV20-1 to TRBJ2-2; the match to TRBD1 covers 8 bases. The CDR3 extends over 16 amino acids. Trimming cost V 5 bases and J 4 bases; bases outside gene matches: 12. Looked up from germline, CDR1 is DFQATT and CDR2 is SNEGSKA (reference sequence). The CDR3 DNA is TGCAGTGCTCGATTCCAGGGGGCGTTGGGCACCGGGGAGCTGTTTTTT. This codes for CSARFQGALGTGELFF.

The rearrangement uses TRBV6-1 and TRBJ2-3; 15 positions match TRBD2. CDR1 and CDR2 from the germline V gene are MNHNS and SASEGT. This CDR3 spans 19 amino acids. V shed 5 bases, J shed 2 bases, and the junction held 11 bases outside the gene matches. The CDR3 DNA reads TGTGCCAGCAGTCGGGGGACTAGCGGGGGGCCCCCTCACACAGATACGCAGTATTTT. Protein sequence: CASSRGTSGGPPHTDTQYF.

The sample holds a few counts of this clonotype. J is TRBJ1-6 and V is TRBV6-1, with 9 bases matching TRBD1. This CDR3 comprises 13 residues. Germline loops: CDR1 MNHNS, CDR2 SASEGT. V lost 7 bases, J lost 8 bases, and 3 bases stayed unmatched. The CDR3 protein is CASNRDRDSPLHF. Here the CDR3 DNA reads TGTGCCAGCAACCGGGACAGGGATTCACCCCTCCACTTT.

The chain recombines TRBV7-2 with TRBJ2-7; possibly TRBD1 for D (6 bases). CDR3 length: 12 residues. CDR1 is SGHTA, CDR2 FQGNSA, per germline. The V gene lost 9 bases and the J gene lost 2 bases, with 11 bases spanning the gap. The CDR3 protein is CASQGPPYEQYF. In DNA, the CDR3 is TGTGCCAGTCAGGGGCCTCCCTACGAGCAGTACTTC.

The chain couples TRBV6-1 to TRBJ2-4, with D possibly TRBD2 on 5 matching bases. The CDR3 length is 15 residues. V was trimmed by 8 bases and J by 0 bases, leaving 14 bases between them. Germline loops: CDR1 MNHNS, CDR2 SASEGT. CDR3 sequence: CASEKTTLAKNIQYF. The CDR3 nucleotides are TGTGCCAGCGAGAAGACTACTCTAGCCAAAAACATTCAGTACTTC.